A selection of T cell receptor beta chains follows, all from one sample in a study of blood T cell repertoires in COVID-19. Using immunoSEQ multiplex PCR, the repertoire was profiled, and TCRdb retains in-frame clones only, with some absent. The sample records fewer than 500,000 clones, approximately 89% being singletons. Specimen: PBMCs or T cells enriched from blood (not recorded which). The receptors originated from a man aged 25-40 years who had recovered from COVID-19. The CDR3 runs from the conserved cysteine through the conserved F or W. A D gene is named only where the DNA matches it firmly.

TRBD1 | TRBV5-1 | CASSPETGEAFF
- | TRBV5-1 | CASSLGTNNQPQHF
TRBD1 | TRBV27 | CASSLGGGRGYTF
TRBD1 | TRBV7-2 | CASSAYRGTGNTIYF
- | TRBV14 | CASSQGGSYNSPLHF
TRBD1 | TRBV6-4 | CASSVTGGQNEQFF
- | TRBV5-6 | CASSLQGNEQFF
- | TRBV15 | CATSPRLGGITEAFF
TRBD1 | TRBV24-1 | CATSDLSGQGAYEQYF
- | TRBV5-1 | CASSQGTNSPVEQYF
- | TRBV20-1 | CSVKGNSEQYF
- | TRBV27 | CASSFTGSYNEQFF
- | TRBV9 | CASSPYAGGSYEQYF
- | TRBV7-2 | CASSSRQITNSPLHF
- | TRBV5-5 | CASSLRWPEAFF
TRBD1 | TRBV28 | CASSRQGSSGNTIYF
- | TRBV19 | CASSEDFKQYF
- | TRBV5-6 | CASSLTVYGYTF
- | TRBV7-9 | CASSFSGERITVYGYTF
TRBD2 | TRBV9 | CASGLADSYEQYF
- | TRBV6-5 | CASTSTDSFEQYF
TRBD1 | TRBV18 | CASSTDRGGEQYF
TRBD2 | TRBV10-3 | CAITAGTSENIQYF
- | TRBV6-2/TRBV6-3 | CASSYVGDFQPQHF
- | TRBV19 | CASSPGIGNQPQHF
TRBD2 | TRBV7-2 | CASSLAPGGITDTQYF
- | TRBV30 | CAWGKEGATEAFF
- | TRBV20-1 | CSASQQGTYEQYF
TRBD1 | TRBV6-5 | CASSYSEQGVGSPLHF
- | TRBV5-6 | CASSLDLAWTETQYF
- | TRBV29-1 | CSVEEIQGAGNTIYF
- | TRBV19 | CASRGGVESGGVDTEAFF
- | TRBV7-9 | CASSLAPGNVNQPQHF
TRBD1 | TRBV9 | CASSGTQGRTTEAFF
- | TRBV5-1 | CASSPMDREGIQYF
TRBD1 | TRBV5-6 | CASSLSGQYSEAFF
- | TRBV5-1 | CASSLGDRQLNEKLFF
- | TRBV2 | CASRGPGTLNSNQPQHF
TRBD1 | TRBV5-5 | CASSLTGGSGELFF
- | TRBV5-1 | CASSLDPGSANEKLFF
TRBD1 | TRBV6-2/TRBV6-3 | CASSYSLTGENTEAFF
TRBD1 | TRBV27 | CASSFVGGFFHEQYF
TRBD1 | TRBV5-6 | CASSRQGMGTQYF
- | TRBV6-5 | CASSYRGAEAFF
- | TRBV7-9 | CASSPDWGVGAYNEQFF
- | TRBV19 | CASTKINLETGELFF
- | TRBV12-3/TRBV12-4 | CASSRPRAGGYTF
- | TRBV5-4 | CASSLGGSTDTQYF
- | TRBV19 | CASSPGREGYTF
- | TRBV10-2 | CASSGSDGYTF
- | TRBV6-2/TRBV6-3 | CASSYSNSLGGYTF
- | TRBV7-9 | CASSLAEADYGYTF
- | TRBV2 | CASSGVTDTQYF